The present T cell receptor beta chain was sequenced within a study of blood T cell repertoires in COVID-19. Produced via immunoSEQ multiplex PCR; TCRdb's table is partial and in-frame only. The sample yields approximately 140,000 clones, roughly 84% seen once. The table lists this clone with a few counts. With V trimmed by 3 bases and J by 7 bases, 9 bases remained unmatched. This CDR3 comprises 14 residues. Germline lookup yields CDR1 SGDLS and CDR2 YYNGEE. This clonotype originated in a human donor in a cohort sampled during active COVID-19. The genes are TRBV9 and TRBJ2-7; TRBD1 agrees at 8 bases. Material for sequencing was peripheral blood. CDR3 region: CASSATGGVGEQYF. CDR3 coding DNA: TGTGCCAGCAGCGCAACAGGGGGAGTAGGGGAGCAGTACTTC.